The 9 T cell receptor beta chains given below trace back to one sample, sequenced in a study of shared clonotypes between healthy human individuals. Profiled with immunoSEQ multiplex PCR; TCRdb holds only in-frame clones, not every one. The sample records 650,000 to 800,000 clones, 55% to 80% being singletons. Sequencing input: memory CD4+ T cells sorted from blood. As to subset: CD45RA-negative fraction. The source is a woman in her 30s in good health.

The chain joins TRBV11-2 to TRBJ2-3, with D possibly being TRBD2 (5 bases). This CDR3 is built from 15 residues. V was clipped by 1 base and J by 8 bases, with 16 bases between them. Germline-derived CDR1 and CDR2 are SGHAT and FQNNGV. DNA for the CDR3: TGTGCCAGCAGCTTAGGACCGGGCCCCCGGGGTACGCAGTATTTT. Amino acids: CASSLGPGPRGTQYF.

The chain has TRBV7-6 and TRBJ1-3; TRBD1 aligns across 10 bases. CDR1 SGHVS and CDR2 FNYEAQ come from the germline V gene. The V gene end was trimmed by 5 bases and the J gene end by 8 bases; junction bases not matched to a gene: 3. CDR3 length equals 13 residues. The CDR3 sequence is CASSPDRGYTIYF. The CDR3 DNA sequence: TGTGCCAGCAGCCCGGACAGGGGGTACACCATATATTTT.

This clone appeared once. This chain uses TRBV19 with TRBJ1-3, with D maybe TRBD1 (6 bases). V lost 5 bases, J lost 0 bases, and 17 bases lay in between. The CDR3 loop spans 17 amino acids. From germline, CDR1 is LNHDA and CDR2 SQIVND (reference sequence). For the CDR3, the DNA is TGTGCCAGTAGTCGCCCGGGACATCCTCTCTCTGGAAACACCATATATTTT. Translating it yields CASSRPGHPLSGNTIYF.

The rearrangement uses TRBV5-1 and TRBJ2-2; 11 bases match TRBD2. V lost 0 bases, J lost 7 bases, and 2 bases stayed unmatched. The CDR3 has 15 amino acids. Germline CDR1 is SGHRS and CDR2 is YFSETQ. The CDR3 sequence is CASSLALAGVGELFF. The CDR3 coding sequence is TGCGCCAGCAGCTTGGCACTAGCGGGAGTCGGGGAGCTGTTTTTT. Full variable domain (rest looked up from reference TRBV5-1 and TRBJ2-2): KAGVTQTPRYLIKTRGQQVTLSCSPISGHRSVSWYQQTPGQGLQFLFEYFSETQRNKGNFPGRFSGRQFSNSRSEMNVSTLELGDSALYLCASSLALAGVGELFFGEGSRLTVL.

This clone was counted once. CDR3 protein: CASSEPVDTYEQYF. In nucleotides, the CDR3 is TGTGCCAGCAGTGAACCCGTAGACACGTACGAGCAGTACTTC. V usage is TRBV6-1 and J usage is TRBJ2-7; D not certain. The CDR3 covers 14 residues. The V gene's germline CDR1 is MNHNS and CDR2 SASEGT. Deletions cut 2 bases from V and 4 bases from J, with 12 bases between.

The chain couples TRBV19 to TRBJ1-5; D gene uncertain. Germline V CDR1 and CDR2: LNHDA, SQIVND (reference sequence). The CDR3 consists of 16 residues. Trimming pared 7 bases from V and 0 bases from J, leaving 16 bases between. The DNA for the CDR3 is TGTGCCAGTAAGACACGGACGGGGTATAGCAATCAGCCCCAGCATTTT. It specifies CASKTRTGYSNQPQHF.

The J gene is TRBJ2-1, the V gene TRBV25-1, with 9 positions matching TRBD1. Looked up from germline, CDR1 is MGHDK and CDR2 is SYGVNS. The V and J ends lost 5 bases and 7 bases, in that order; junction bases with no gene match: 6. This CDR3 has 14 residues. CDR3 sequence: CASSIGQGRNEQFF. CDR3 sequence (DNA): TGTGCCAGCAGTATCGGACAGGGGAGGAATGAGCAGTTCTTC.

V is TRBV18 and J is TRBJ2-7, with 7 bases fitting TRBD2. The V gene end was trimmed by 2 bases and the J gene end by 5 bases; junction bases not matched to a gene: 6. The CDR3 contains 14 residues. Germline V CDR1 and CDR2: KGHSH, LQKENI. CDR3 protein: CASSPAREPHEQYF. Here the CDR3 DNA reads TGTGCCAGCTCACCAGCGCGGGAGCCCCACGAGCAGTACTTC.

The chain is built from TRBV5-8 and TRBJ2-4; unclear D gene. CDR1 is SGHTS and CDR2 is YDEGEE in the germline V gene. Trimming stripped 4 bases from V and 6 bases from J, with 17 bases between. The CDR3 is 15 amino acids. The CDR3 is CASSQDIKGTNIQYF. CDR3 nucleotides: TGTGCCAGCAGCCAAGATATTAAGGGCACAAACATTCAGTACTTC.